One and the same sample provided the 31 T cell receptor beta chains below, sequenced in a study of shared clonotypes between healthy human individuals. Sequenced by immunoSEQ multiplex PCR; TCRdb stores in-frame clones only, minus some. The sample lists about 680,000 clones; around 73% were seen once. Sequencing input: memory CD4+ T cells sorted from blood. This sample's subset: CD45RA-negative fraction. All receptors derive from a woman aged 25-40 years in good health.

The chain employs TRBV7-2 and TRBJ1-1; D remains unclear. V was pared by 6 bases and J by 2 bases, with 10 bases between. There are 13 residues in the CDR3. Germline V gives CDR1 SGHTA, CDR2 FQGNSA. CDR3 in amino acids: CASRTESNTEAFF. In nucleotides, the CDR3 is TGTGCCAGCAGGACCGAGAGTAACACTGAAGCTTTCTTT.

The rearrangement joins TRBV7-9 to TRBJ2-7; 7 nucleotides agree with TRBD1. This CDR3 has 14 amino acids. V dropped 1 base and J dropped 8; count of bases not matched to a gene: 8. Germline V gene data show CDR1 as SEHNR and CDR2 as FQNEAQ (reference sequence). CDR3 in amino acids: CASSLGSDREQQYF. The CDR3 nucleotides read TGTGCCAGCAGCTTAGGCAGCGACAGGGAGCAGCAGTACTTC.

This clone was seen just once. This chain connects TRBV4-1 to TRBJ2-3; D is unresolved. Trimming removed 5 bases at V and 6 bases at J, with 15 bases between. The germline CDR1 and CDR2 sequences are MGHRA and YSYEKL. This CDR3 spans 14 amino acids. CDR3 DNA sequence: TGCGCCAGCAGCACCCTAAAGATCACTGATACGCAGTATTTT. This gives the protein CASSTLKITDTQYF.

V usage is TRBV5-1 and J usage is TRBJ2-2; TRBD2 is a possible D gene (5 bases). The ends were cut back, 1 base at V and 6 bases at J, with 10 bases in the middle. This CDR3 region has 14 residues. The germline V gene encodes CDR1 SGHRS and CDR2 YFSETQ. The CDR3 sequence is CASSLQAEAGELFF. The DNA of the CDR3 is TGCGCCAGCAGCTTGCAGGCGGAGGCCGGGGAGCTGTTTTTT. Looking up the rest from reference TRBV5-1 and TRBJ2-2 gives the full variable domain: KAGVTQTPRYLIKTRGQQVTLSCSPISGHRSVSWYQQTPGQGLQFLFEYFSETQRNKGNFPGRFSGRQFSNSRSEMNVSTLELGDSALYLCASSLQAEAGELFFGEGSRLTVL.

The rearrangement joins TRBV2 to TRBJ2-1, with 8 nucleotides matching TRBD1. With V trimmed by 6 bases and J by 3 bases, 7 bases remained unmatched. Germline-derived CDR1 and CDR2 are SNHLY and FYNNEI. CDR3 length: 15 residues. The CDR3 loop is CASSSDRGHYNEQFF. The CDR3 DNA reads TGTGCCAGCAGCTCCGACAGGGGCCACTACAATGAGCAGTTCTTC. The full variable domain, rest sourced from reference TRBV2 and TRBJ2-1, is EPEVTQTPSHQVTQMGQEVILRCVPISNHLYFYWYRQILGQKVEFLVSFYNNEISEKSEIFDDQFSVERPDGSNFTLKIRSTKLEDSAMYFCASSSDRGHYNEQFFGPGTRLTVL.

The chain uses TRBV4-1 and TRBJ1-2; TRBD1 matches at 9 bases. V lost 4 bases and J lost 4; bases outside the gene matches: 10. The CDR3 runs 16 residues. Germline CDR1 MGHRA, CDR2 YSYEKL. CDR3 sequence: CASSPGDRAFGYGYTF. CDR3 coding DNA: TGCGCCAGCAGCCCGGGGGACAGGGCCTTTGGCTATGGCTACACCTTC.

In this sample, this clone turned up a few times. Other DNA sequences in the same sample also yield this CDR3. V usage is TRBV18 and J usage is TRBJ2-5, with D uncertain. The ends were cut back, 3 bases at V and 2 bases at J, with 7 bases in the middle. The CDR3 runs to 13 residues. CDR1 KGHSH and CDR2 LQKENI come from the germline V gene. The CDR3 spells CASSPSIQETQYF. The CDR3 DNA follows: TGTGCCAGCTCACCTTCCATACAAGAGACCCAGTACTTC.

About this clone: Other DNA variants within this sample encode the same CDR3. This chain connects TRBV9 to TRBJ2-3; D is possibly TRBD2 (6 bases). The CDR3 loop spans 15 amino acids. In germline, CDR1 is SGDLS, CDR2 YYNGEE. The germline V and J ends were trimmed by 0 bases and 3 bases, with 11 bases remaining between them. CDR3 in DNA: TGTGCCAGCAGCGTAGCTGGGGGGAGGACAGATACGCAGTATTTT. It translates to CASSVAGGRTDTQYF.

The genes are TRBV7-9 and TRBJ2-7; 7 bases line up with TRBD2. This CDR3 is 14 amino acids long. Germline V lookup: CDR1 SEHNR, CDR2 FQNEAQ (reference sequence). Trimming at V came to 4 bases and at J to 6 bases, leaving 9 bases not matched to a gene. CDR3 in amino acids: CASSSDRLAFEQYF. The CDR3 coding sequence is TGTGCCAGCAGCTCCGACCGACTAGCTTTCGAGCAGTACTTC.

The chain links TRBV5-1 to TRBJ2-7; tentatively, D is TRBD2 (5 bases). Trimming pared 3 bases from V and 6 bases from J, leaving 13 bases between. Germline V gene sequence: CDR1 SGHRS, CDR2 YFSETQ. This CDR3 spans 13 amino acids. The CDR3 coding sequence is TGCGCCAGCAGCTCGGACTCTGGCTCCGAGCAGTACTTC. Translation gives CASSSDSGSEQYF.

The gene calls are TRBV28 and TRBJ2-6; D unresolved. Trimming removed 5 bases at V and 2 bases at J, with 19 bases between. This CDR3 is 18 amino acids long. CDR1 and CDR2 from the germline V gene are MDHEN and SYDVKM. CDR3 sequence (DNA): TGTGCCAGCAGTGCGACCGTTTGGTTTGGGGCTGGGGCCAACGTCCTGACTTTC. Encoded protein: CASSATVWFGAGANVLTF.

The chain combines TRBV19 with TRBJ1-5, with D maybe TRBD1 (6 bases). The germline V gene has CDR1 LNHDA and CDR2 SQIVND (reference sequence). The CDR3 runs 13 residues. V was shortened by 5 bases and J by 6 bases, with 11 bases between the two germline ends. The CDR3: CASSQGRGQPQHF. CDR3 in DNA: TGTGCCAGTAGTCAGGGGAGGGGTCAGCCCCAGCATTTT.

This sequence joins TRBV11-3 and TRBJ2-7, with D perhaps assigned TRBD1 or TRBD2 (5 bases each). The germline CDR1 and CDR2 sequences are SGHNT and YENEEA. This CDR3 has 13 residues. V was pared by 4 bases and J by 5 bases, with 12 bases between. This CDR3 reads CASSSRDGDEQYF. DNA for the CDR3: TGTGCCAGCAGCTCCCGGGACGGTGACGAGCAGTACTTC.

This sequence joins TRBV7-9 and TRBJ2-5, with a weak D call TRBD1 (6 bases). V was trimmed by 1 base and J by 4 bases, leaving 7 bases between them. The germline V gene encodes CDR1 SEHNR and CDR2 FQNEAQ (reference sequence). The length of the CDR3 is 13 residues. In nucleotides, the CDR3 is TGTGCCAGCAGCTTAGTAGGGGGAGAGACCCAGTACTTC. As protein: CASSLVGGETQYF.

This clone was observed a handful of times. The CDR3 DNA reads as TGTGCCAGCAGTCGACCGGGACAGGGGGGCTACAATGAGCAGTTCTTC. This codes for CASSRPGQGGYNEQFF. V is TRBV27 and J is TRBJ2-1; 11 nucleotides agree with TRBD1. V gave up 5 bases and J gave up 3 bases; unmatched junction bases: 6. This CDR3 contains 16 residues. Germline V lookup: CDR1 MNHEY, CDR2 SMNVEV (reference sequence).

The J gene is TRBJ1-2, the V gene TRBV6-6, with D perhaps TRBD1 (5 bases). Germline CDR1 and CDR2: MNHNY and SVGAGI (reference sequence). This CDR3 comprises 14 residues. The V end was cut by 7 bases, the J end by 2 bases, with 14 bases between. CDR3 coding DNA: TGTGCCAGCAACGAGCGGGGACCGAACTATGGCTACACCTTC. Its protein product is CASNERGPNYGYTF.

This clone was seen more than once but under ten times. Different DNA sequences within this sample yield the same CDR3. The CDR3 DNA follows: TGTGCCAGCAGTTTACGGGGAAACTATGGCTACACCTTC. Translated, it gives CASSLRGNYGYTF. The rearrangement uses TRBV28 and TRBJ1-2, with D unclear. The CDR3 runs to 13 residues. The germline V gene has CDR1 MDHEN and CDR2 SYDVKM. V was cut by 2 bases and J by 2 bases, with 6 bases left in between.

This chain connects TRBV7-2 to TRBJ2-1; D is perhaps TRBD1 or TRBD2 (5 bases each). Germline assignment: CDR1 SGHTA and CDR2 FQGNSA. Trimming cost V 4 bases and J 7 bases, with 17 bases left between them. The CDR3 is 15 residues long. The DNA for the CDR3 is TGTGCCAGCAGCTCCCGTGCGGGTGCAGGGAATGAGCAGTTCTTC. Protein sequence: CASSSRAGAGNEQFF.

The chain carries TRBV5-1 and TRBJ2-7; tentative D call: TRBD2 (5 bases). The CDR3 runs to 15 residues. Germline loops: CDR1 SGHRS, CDR2 YFSETQ. Deletions cut 3 bases from V and 5 bases from J, with 18 bases between. The CDR3 region has the DNA TGCGCCAGCAGCTGGCGTCCGGGGTGGGGAAACGAGCAGTACTTC. Its translation is CASSWRPGWGNEQYF. Complete variable domain (other parts from reference TRBV5-1 and TRBJ2-7): KAGVTQTPRYLIKTRGQQVTLSCSPISGHRSVSWYQQTPGQGLQFLFEYFSETQRNKGNFPGRFSGRQFSNSRSEMNVSTLELGDSALYLCASSWRPGWGNEQYFGPGTRLTVT.

The chain uses TRBV5-8 and TRBJ1-1; TRBD1 might be the D (6 bases). V gave up 3 bases and J gave up 11 bases, with 17 bases separating them. CDR3 length: 13 residues. Germline CDR1 reads SGHTS; CDR2 reads YDEGEE. The CDR3 DNA reads TGTGCCAGCAGCTCCCTCTCAGGGGTTAGGGCTTTCTTT. Translated, it gives CASSSLSGVRAFF.

The chain couples TRBV7-9 to TRBJ1-2; D may be TRBD1 (5 bases). V was cut by 4 bases and J by 3 bases, with 24 bases left in between. This CDR3 is 18 amino acids long. Germline-derived CDR1 and CDR2 are SEHNR and FQNEAQ (reference sequence). CDR3 residues: CASSSLRGASPRDYGYTF. The DNA of the CDR3 is TGTGCCAGCAGCTCCCTGAGGGGCGCATCCCCCCGTGACTATGGCTACACCTTC.

This clone was counted only a few times. This rearrangement joins TRBV5-1 to TRBJ2-1, with D perhaps TRBD2 (5 bases). This CDR3 region has 15 residues. Germline CDR1 is SGHRS and CDR2 is YFSETQ. Trimming removed 4 bases at V and 4 bases at J, with 15 bases between. In DNA, the CDR3 is TGCGCCAGCAGCCAGGACTCGGCAGTATACAATGAGCAGTTCTTC. Its translation: CASSQDSAVYNEQFF.

This clone was observed a few times. The chain combines TRBV10-1 with TRBJ2-1; D gene ambiguous. This CDR3 comprises 13 residues. V was trimmed by 4 bases and J by 9 bases, leaving 13 bases between them. Per germline, CDR1 WNHNN and CDR2 SYGVQD (reference sequence). The CDR3 DNA reads as TGCGCCAGCAGTGGCCGGGCCAAGGGTGAGCAGTTCTTC. Encoded protein: CASSGRAKGEQFF.

With regard to this clone: A clone one base away is much larger, so this may be a read error. At the DNA level, this CDR3 is encoded by other sequences in the same sample as well. The genes are TRBV11-2 and TRBJ2-2, with TRBD2 identical over 11 bases. The CDR3 runs 15 residues. The junction had 0 bases not matched to a gene; V was cut back by 3 bases and J by 3 bases. Germline CDR1 SGHAT, CDR2 FQNNGV. The CDR3 DNA reads TGTGCCAGCAGCTTGGGACTAGCGGACACCGGGGAGCTGTTTTTT. Its protein is CASSLGLADTGELFF.

In nucleotides, the CDR3 is TGTGCCAGCTCACCCCGACTAGCGGGACCGGCAGATACGCAGTATTTT. Translated: CASSPRLAGPADTQYF. J is TRBJ2-3 and V is TRBV18, with TRBD2 matching over 11 bases. This CDR3 region has 16 residues. CDR1 is KGHSH and CDR2 is LQKENI in the germline V gene. The J segment lost 4 bases and the V segment lost 3 bases, leaving 6 bases of the junction unmatched.

The chain employs TRBV2 and TRBJ1-2; 7 nucleotides agree with TRBD1. V was clipped by 4 bases and J by 6 bases; unmatched bases: 11. CDR1 SNHLY and CDR2 FYNNEI come from the germline V gene. The length of the CDR3 is 15 residues. The CDR3 bases are TGTGCCAGCAGTGTTCTGGTGGGACAGACCCATGGCTACACCTTC. Its protein is CASSVLVGQTHGYTF.

Only a few counts were recorded for this clone. This sample includes further DNA sequences coding for the same CDR3. The chain combines TRBV6-6 with TRBJ2-7; perhaps TRBD2 as D (6 bases). Trimming shortened V by 6 bases and J by 0 bases, and 12 bases separated the two germline ends. Germline assignment: CDR1 MNHNY and CDR2 SVGAGI (reference sequence). This CDR3 spans 14 amino acids. CDR3 region: CASRRDFSSYEQYF. Written as DNA, the CDR3 is TGTGCCAGCAGAAGGGACTTCTCCTCCTACGAGCAGTACTTC.

This chain uses TRBV4-1 with TRBJ2-1, with 10 bases lining up with TRBD2. V lost 1 base, J lost 7 bases, and 13 bases stayed unmatched. Germline lookup yields CDR1 MGHRA and CDR2 YSYEKL. This CDR3 contains 18 residues. This CDR3 is CASSQAHGASGSPNEQFF. The CDR3 DNA follows: TGCGCCAGCAGCCAAGCCCATGGGGCTAGCGGGAGCCCTAATGAGCAGTTCTTC.

Concerning this clone itself: The same CDR3 can be traced to other DNA sequences in this sample. The chain carries TRBV28 and TRBJ1-5, with D hard to call. Germline V gene lookup returns CDR1 MDHEN and CDR2 SYDVKM. Deletions cut 0 bases from V and 7 bases from J, with 7 bases between. The CDR3 covers 13 residues. CDR3 protein: CASSLWGDQPQHF. The CDR3 DNA reads as TGTGCCAGCAGTTTATGGGGTGACCAGCCCCAGCATTTT.

In this sample, this clone turned up a few times. The chain joins TRBV29-1 to TRBJ2-3; a weak D match, TRBD2 (5 bases). V lost 6 bases and J lost 3, with 13 bases in between. CDR3 length equals 13 residues. CDR1 is SQVTM, CDR2 ANQGSEA, per germline. CDR3 residues: CSVLGRGTDTQYF. DNA for the CDR3: TGCAGCGTCTTGGGGAGAGGGACAGATACGCAGTATTTT.

The rearrangement links TRBV9 to TRBJ2-1, with 7 bases identical to TRBD2. Germline assignment: CDR1 SGDLS and CDR2 YYNGEE. Losses at the gene ends were 6 bases for V and 4 bases for J; bases not matched to a gene: 7. This CDR3 is 14 amino acids long. The CDR3, as DNA: TGTGCCAGCATCGGTAGCGGGTGGTACAATGAGCAGTTCTTC. It translates to CASIGSGWYNEQFF.